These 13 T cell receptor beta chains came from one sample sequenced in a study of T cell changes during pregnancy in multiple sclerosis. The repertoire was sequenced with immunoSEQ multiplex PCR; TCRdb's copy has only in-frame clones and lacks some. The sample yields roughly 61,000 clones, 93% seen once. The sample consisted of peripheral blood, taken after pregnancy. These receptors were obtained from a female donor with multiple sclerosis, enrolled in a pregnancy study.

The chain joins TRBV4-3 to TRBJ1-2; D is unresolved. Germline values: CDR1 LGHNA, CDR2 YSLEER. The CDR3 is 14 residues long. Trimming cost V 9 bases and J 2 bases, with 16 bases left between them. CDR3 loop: CASSSVSGNYGYTF. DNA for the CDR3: TGCGCCAGTTCGTCGGTCAGCGGGAACTATGGCTACACCTTC.

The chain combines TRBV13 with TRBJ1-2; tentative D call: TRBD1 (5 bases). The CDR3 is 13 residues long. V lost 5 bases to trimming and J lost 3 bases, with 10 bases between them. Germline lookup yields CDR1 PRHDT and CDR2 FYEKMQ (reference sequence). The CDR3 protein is CASSMDKDYGYTF. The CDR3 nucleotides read TGTGCCAGCAGCATGGACAAGGACTATGGCTACACCTTC. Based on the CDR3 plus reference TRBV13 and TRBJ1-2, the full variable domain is AAGVIQSPRHLIKEKRETATLKCYPIPRHDTVYWYQQGPGQDPQFLISFYEKMQSDKGSIPDRFSAQQFSDYHSELNMSSLELGDSALYFCASSMDKDYGYTFGSGTRLTVV.

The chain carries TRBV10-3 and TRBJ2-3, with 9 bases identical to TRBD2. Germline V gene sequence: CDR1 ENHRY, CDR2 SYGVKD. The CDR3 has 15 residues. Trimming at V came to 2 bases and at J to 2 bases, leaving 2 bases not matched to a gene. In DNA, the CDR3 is TGTGCCATCAGTGAGCCTAGCGGGACCACAGATACGCAGTATTTT. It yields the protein CAISEPSGTTDTQYF.

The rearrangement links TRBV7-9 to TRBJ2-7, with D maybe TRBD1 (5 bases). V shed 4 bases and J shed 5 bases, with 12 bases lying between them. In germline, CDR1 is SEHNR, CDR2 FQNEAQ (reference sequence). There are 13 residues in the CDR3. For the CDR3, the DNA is TGTGCCAGCAGCTCAGGGTTTCCGAACGAGCAGTACTTC. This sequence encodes CASSSGFPNEQYF.

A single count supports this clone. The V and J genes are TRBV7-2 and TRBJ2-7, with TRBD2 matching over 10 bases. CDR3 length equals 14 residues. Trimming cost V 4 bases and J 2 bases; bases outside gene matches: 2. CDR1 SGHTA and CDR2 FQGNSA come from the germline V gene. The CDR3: CASSYSGGTYEQYF. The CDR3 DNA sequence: TGTGCCAGCAGCTATAGCGGGGGGACCTACGAGCAGTACTTC.

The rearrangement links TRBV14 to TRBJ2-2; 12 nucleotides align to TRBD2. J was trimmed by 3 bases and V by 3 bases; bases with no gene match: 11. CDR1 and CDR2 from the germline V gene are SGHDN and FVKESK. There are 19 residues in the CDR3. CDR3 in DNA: TGTGCCAGCAGCCACATGACTAGCGGGAGAATCAGGGACACCGGGGAGCTGTTTTTT. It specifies CASSHMTSGRIRDTGELFF.

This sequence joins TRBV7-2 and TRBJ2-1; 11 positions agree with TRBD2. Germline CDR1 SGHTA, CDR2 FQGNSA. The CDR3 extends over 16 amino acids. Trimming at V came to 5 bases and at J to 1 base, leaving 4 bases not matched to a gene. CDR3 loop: CASSPRLAGSYNEQFF. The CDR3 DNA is TGTGCCAGCAGCCCCCGACTAGCGGGGTCCTACAATGAGCAGTTCTTC.

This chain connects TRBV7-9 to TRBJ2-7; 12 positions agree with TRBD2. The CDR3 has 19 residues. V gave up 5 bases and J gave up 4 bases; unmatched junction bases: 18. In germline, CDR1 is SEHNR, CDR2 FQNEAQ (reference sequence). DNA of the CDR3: TGTGCCAGCAGCCCTGAAAGGGCTAGCGGGAGGGCCGCGGGGTACGAGCAGTACTTC. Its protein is CASSPERASGRAAGYEQYF.

The CDR3: CASSSQQGMNTEAFF. Written as DNA, the CDR3 is TGTGCCAGCAGCTCGCAACAGGGGATGAACACTGAAGCTTTCTTT. This chain connects TRBV13 to TRBJ1-1, with 7 bases fitting TRBD1. Trimming cost V 4 bases and J 0 bases; bases outside gene matches: 5. CDR1 is PRHDT, CDR2 FYEKMQ, per germline (reference sequence). The CDR3 totals 15 residues.

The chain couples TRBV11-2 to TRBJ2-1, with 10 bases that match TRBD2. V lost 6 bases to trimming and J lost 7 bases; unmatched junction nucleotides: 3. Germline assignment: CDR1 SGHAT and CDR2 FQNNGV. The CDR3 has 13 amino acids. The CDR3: CASRNSGRNEQFF. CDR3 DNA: TGTGCCAGCAGAAATAGCGGGAGGAATGAGCAGTTCTTC.

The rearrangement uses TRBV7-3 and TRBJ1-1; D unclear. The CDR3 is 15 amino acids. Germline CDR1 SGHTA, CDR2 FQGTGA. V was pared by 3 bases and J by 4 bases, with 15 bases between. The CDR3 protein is CASSLDVAGGTEAFF. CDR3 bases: TGTGCCAGCAGCTTGGACGTAGCTGGAGGCACTGAAGCTTTCTTT.

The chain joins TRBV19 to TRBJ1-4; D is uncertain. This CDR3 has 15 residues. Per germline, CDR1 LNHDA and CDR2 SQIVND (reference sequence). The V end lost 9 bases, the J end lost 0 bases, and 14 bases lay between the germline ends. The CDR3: CASGRREPTNEKLFF. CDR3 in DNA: TGTGCCAGCGGCCGGAGGGAGCCAACTAATGAAAAACTGTTTTTT.

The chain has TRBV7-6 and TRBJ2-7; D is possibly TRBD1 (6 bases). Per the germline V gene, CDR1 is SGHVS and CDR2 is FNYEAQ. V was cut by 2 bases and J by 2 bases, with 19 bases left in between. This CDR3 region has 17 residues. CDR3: CASSLNVSGHNPYEQYF. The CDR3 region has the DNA TGTGCCAGCAGCTTAAATGTCTCGGGACACAACCCCTACGAGCAGTACTTC.